This T cell receptor beta chain came from a study of T cell responses to AZD1222 COVID-19 vaccine. Points from the study as a whole: All repertoire sampling was performed exclusively after the peak T cell response. Nearly half of spike-specific TCRs reportedly target unmutated variant regions. Spike was spanned by vaccine-associated CD4 TCRs, which were dominant at 160-218 and 743-854.

This table comes from immunoSEQ multiplex PCR, and its TCRdb copy is limited to in-frame clones, with some not included. The sample holds 180,000 or so clones, approximately 93% seen once. Of note for this clone: Its antigen is unidentified.

Germline values: CDR1 LGHDT, CDR2 YNNKEL (reference sequence). V shed 2 bases and J shed 1 base, with 20 bases lying between them. The CDR3 length is 19 residues. J is TRBJ1-4 and V is TRBV3-1 (or the pseudogene TRBV3-2); D may be TRBD1 (5 bases). This clonotype was obtained from an adult who received the AZD1222 COVID-19 vaccine. Sequenced material: peripheral blood, taken 28 days after the second AZD1222 dose. CDR3 sequence reads: CASSQYGVGREGTNEKLFF. The CDR3 region has the DNA TGTGCCAGCAGCCAATACGGGGTAGGCAGGGAAGGAACTAATGAAAAACTGTTTTTT.